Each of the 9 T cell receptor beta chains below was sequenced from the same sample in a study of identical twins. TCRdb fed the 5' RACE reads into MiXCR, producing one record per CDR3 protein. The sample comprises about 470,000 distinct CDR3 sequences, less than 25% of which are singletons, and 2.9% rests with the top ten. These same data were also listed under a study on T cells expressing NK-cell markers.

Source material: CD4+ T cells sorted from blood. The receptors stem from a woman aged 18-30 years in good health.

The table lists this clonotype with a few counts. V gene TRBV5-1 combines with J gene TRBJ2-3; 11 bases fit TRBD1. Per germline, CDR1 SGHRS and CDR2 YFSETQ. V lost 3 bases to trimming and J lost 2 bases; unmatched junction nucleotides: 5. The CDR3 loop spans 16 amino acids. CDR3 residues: CASSSGTGGNTDTQYF. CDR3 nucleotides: TGCGCCAGCAGCTCCGGGACAGGGGGGAACACAGATACGCAGTATTTT.

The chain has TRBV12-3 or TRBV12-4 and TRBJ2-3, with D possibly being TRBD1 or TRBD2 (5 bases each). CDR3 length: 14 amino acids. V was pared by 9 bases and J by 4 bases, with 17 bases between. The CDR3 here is CASLRWQGADTQYF. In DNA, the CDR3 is TGTGCCAGTTTGAGGTGGCAGGGAGCAGATACGCAGTATTTT.

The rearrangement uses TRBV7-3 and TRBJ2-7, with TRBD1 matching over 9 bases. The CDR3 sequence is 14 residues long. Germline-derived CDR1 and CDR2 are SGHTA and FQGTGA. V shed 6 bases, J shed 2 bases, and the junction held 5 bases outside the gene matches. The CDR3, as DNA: TGTGCCAGCAGTCGTACAGGGGGCGCCTACGAGCAGTACTTC. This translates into CASSRTGGAYEQYF.

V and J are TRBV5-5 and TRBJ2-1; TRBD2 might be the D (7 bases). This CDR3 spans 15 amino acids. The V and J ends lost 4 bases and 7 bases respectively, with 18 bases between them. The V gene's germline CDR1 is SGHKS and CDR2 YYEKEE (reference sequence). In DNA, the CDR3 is TGTGCCAGCAGCCCGCGGTGGGGGGGGCGGAATGAGCAGTTCTTC. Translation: CASSPRWGGRNEQFF.

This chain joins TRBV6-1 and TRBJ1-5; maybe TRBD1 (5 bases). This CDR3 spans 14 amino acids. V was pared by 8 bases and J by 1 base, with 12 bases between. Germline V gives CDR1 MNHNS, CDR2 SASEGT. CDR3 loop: CASWGGASNQPQHF. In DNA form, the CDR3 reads TGTGCCAGCTGGGGAGGGGCAAGCAATCAGCCCCAGCATTTT.

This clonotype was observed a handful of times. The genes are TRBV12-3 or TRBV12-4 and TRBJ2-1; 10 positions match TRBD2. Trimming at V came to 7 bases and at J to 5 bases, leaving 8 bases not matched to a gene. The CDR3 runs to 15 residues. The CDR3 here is CASIHRTSGHNEQFF. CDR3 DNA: TGTGCCAGCATCCACCGGACTAGCGGACACAATGAGCAGTTCTTC.

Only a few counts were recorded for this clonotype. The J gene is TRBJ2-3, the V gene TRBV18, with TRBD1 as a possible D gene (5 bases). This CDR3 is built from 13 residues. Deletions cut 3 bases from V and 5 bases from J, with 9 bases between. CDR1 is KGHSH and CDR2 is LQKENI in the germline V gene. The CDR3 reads CASSPSRGDTQYF. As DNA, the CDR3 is TGTGCCAGCTCACCCTCAAGGGGAGATACGCAGTATTTT.

DNA of the CDR3: TGTGCCTGGGGCCCGACCTGGGGGGATTACGAGCAGTACTTC. Its translation: CAWGPTWGDYEQYF. V gene TRBV30 combines with J gene TRBJ2-7, with a tentative D call TRBD2 (6 bases). This CDR3 region has 14 residues. V lost 5 bases to trimming and J lost 4 bases, with 18 bases between them. Germline values: CDR1 GTSNPN, CDR2 SVGIG (reference sequence).

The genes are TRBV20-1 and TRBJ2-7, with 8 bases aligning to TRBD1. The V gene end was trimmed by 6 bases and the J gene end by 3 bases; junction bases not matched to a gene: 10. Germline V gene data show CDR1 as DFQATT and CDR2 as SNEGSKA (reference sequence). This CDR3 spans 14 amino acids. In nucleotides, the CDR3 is TGCAGTGCCCAGCCCCCGACAGGGGTCTACGAGCAGTACTTC. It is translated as CSAQPPTGVYEQYF.